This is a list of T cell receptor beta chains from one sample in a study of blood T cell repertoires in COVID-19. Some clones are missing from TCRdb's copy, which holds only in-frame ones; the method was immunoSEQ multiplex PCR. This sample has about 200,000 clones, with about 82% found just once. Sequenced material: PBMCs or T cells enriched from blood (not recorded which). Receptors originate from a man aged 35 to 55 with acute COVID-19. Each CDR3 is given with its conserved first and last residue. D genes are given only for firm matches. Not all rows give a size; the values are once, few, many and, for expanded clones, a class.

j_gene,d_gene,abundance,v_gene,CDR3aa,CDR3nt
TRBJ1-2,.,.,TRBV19,CASSETEKVYGYTF,TGTGCCAGTAGTGAGACGGAGAAGGTCTATGGCTACACCTTC
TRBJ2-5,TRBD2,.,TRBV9,CASSPLGLAGQETQYF,TGTGCCAGCAGCCCCTTGGGACTAGCGGGACAAGAGACCCAGTACTTC
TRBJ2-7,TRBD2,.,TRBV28,CASSSRASGRSGYEQYF,TGTGCCAGCAGCTCCCGGGCTAGCGGGAGAAGTGGCTACGAGCAGTACTTC
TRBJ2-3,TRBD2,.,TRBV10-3,CAIKPGGGLSTDTQYF,TGTGCCATCAAGCCGGGGGGAGGACTAAGCACAGATACGCAGTATTTT
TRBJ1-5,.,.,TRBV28,CASSSTRQASEPQHF,TGTGCCAGCAGTTCCACCCGACAGGCATCTGAGCCCCAGCATTTT
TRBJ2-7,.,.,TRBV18,CASSPPFGYEQYF,TGTGCCAGCTCACCACCGTTCGGCTACGAGCAGTACTTC
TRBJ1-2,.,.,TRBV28,CASSPSGGYGYTF,TGTGCCAGCAGTCCCTCGGGGGGTTATGGCTACACCTTC
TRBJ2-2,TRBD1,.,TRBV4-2,CASSQMTGPNTGELFF,TGTGCCAGCAGCCAAATGACAGGGCCGAACACCGGGGAGCTGTTTTTT
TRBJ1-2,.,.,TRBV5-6,CASSTHRAPGVSYTF,TGTGCCAGCAGCACCCACAGGGCCCCAGGGGTAAGCTACACCTTC
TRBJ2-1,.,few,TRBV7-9,CASSPLEELFF,TGTGCCAGCAGCCCCCTAGAGGAGCTGTTCTTC
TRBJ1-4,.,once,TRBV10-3,CAISVEGATNEKLFF,TGTGCCATCAGTGTTGAGGGGGCAACTAATGAAAAACTGTTTTTT
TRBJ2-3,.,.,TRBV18,CASSPRDDPDTQYF,TGTGCCAGCTCACCGCGGGATGACCCAGATACGCAGTATTTT
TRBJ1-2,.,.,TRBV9,CASSPGTDNYGYTF,TGTGCCAGCAGCCCCGGCACAGATAACTATGGCTACACCTTC
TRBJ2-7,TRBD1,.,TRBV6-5,CASSYSRDRARYEQYF,TGTGCCAGCAGTTACTCGCGGGACAGGGCCCGGTACGAGCAGTACTTC
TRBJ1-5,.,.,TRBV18,CASSPPNQGSNQPQHF,TGTGCCAGCTCACCACCGAATCAGGGCAGCAATCAGCCCCAGCATTTT
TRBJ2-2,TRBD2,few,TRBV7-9,CASSNGLADPTGELFF,TGTGCCAGCAGCAATGGACTAGCGGACCCCACCGGGGAGCTGTTTTTT
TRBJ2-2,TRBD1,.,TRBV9,CARKRTGVPGELFF,TGTGCCAGAAAAAGGACAGGGGTCCCCGGGGAGCTGTTTTTT
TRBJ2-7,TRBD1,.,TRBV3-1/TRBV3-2,CASSQSWTGGREQYF,TGTGCCAGCAGCCAATCCTGGACAGGGGGGCGCGAGCAGTACTTC
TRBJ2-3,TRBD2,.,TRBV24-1,CATSDPAGGGGTDTQYF,TGTGCCACCAGTGACCCTGCGGGGGGGGGAGGCACAGATACGCAGTATTTT
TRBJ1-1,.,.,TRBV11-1,CASSLADGETFF,TGTGCCAGCAGCTTAGCTGACGGGGAAACTTTCTTT
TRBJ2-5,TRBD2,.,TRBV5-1,CASSFSLAGGQETQYF,TGCGCCAGCAGCTTCAGCCTAGCGGGTGGCCAAGAGACCCAGTACTTC
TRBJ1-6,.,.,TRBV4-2,CASSQDGHRDTPLHF,TGTGCCAGCAGCCAAGATGGGCATCGTGATACACCCCTCCACTTT
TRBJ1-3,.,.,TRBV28,CASSSPGLGGSWFSGNTIYF,TGTGCCAGCAGTTCTCCAGGGCTCGGGGGTAGTTGGTTCTCTGGAAACACCATATATTTT
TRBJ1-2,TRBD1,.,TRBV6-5,CASVVDRGYYGYTF,TGTGCCAGCGTGGTGGACAGGGGTTATTATGGCTACACCTTC
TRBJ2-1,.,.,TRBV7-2,CASSLDRPLITYNEQFF,TGTGCCAGCAGCTTAGACAGGCCTCTCATCACCTACAATGAGCAGTTCTTC
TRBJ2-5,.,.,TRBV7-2,CASGLEVRETQYF,TGTGCCAGCGGACTGGAAGTACGAGAGACCCAGTACTTC
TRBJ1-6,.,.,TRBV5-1,CASSLNPGDESPLHF,TGCGCCAGCAGCTTGAATCCAGGGGATGAATCACCCCTCCACTTT
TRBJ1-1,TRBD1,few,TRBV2,CASKTGGNTEAFF,TGTGCCAGCAAGACAGGGGGGAACACTGAAGCTTTCTTT
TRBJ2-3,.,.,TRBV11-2,CASSLQAGTHSSTDTQYF,TGTGCCAGCAGTCTCCAGGCGGGAACCCATTCTAGCACAGATACGCAGTATTTT
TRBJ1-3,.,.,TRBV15,CATSRGTDRSSGNTIYF,TGTGCCACCAGCAGGGGAACCGACAGGTCCTCTGGAAACACCATATATTTT
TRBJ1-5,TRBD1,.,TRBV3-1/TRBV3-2,CASTETGGGPQHF,TGTGCCAGCACCGAGACAGGGGGAGGACCCCAGCATTTT
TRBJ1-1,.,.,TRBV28,CAIQTGGDTEAFF,TGTGCCATCCAGACGGGCGGGGACACTGAAGCTTTCTTT
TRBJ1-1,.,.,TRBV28,CASSFLGAVTEAFF,TGTGCCAGCAGTTTTTTGGGGGCTGTAACTGAAGCTTTCTTT
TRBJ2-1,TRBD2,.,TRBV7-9,CARGTSGTNEQFF,TGTGCCAGGGGGACTAGCGGGACTAATGAGCAGTTCTTC
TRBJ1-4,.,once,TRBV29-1,CSVAQGQFNEKLFF,TGCAGCGTTGCTCAGGGGCAATTTAATGAAAAACTGTTTTTT
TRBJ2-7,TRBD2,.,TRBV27,CASRSGSFKQYF,TGTGCCAGCCGGAGCGGGAGCTTTAAGCAGTACTTC
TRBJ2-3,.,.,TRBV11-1,CASSLASTAQTDTQYF,TGTGCCAGCAGCTTAGCGAGCACAGCCCAAACAGATACGCAGTATTTT
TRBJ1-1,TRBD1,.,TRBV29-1,CSVARSRDRVMNTEAFF,TGCAGCGTTGCGCGATCCCGGGACAGGGTCATGAACACTGAAGCTTTCTTT
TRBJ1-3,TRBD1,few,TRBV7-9,CASSFDREAGNTIYF,TGTGCCAGCAGCTTTGACAGGGAAGCTGGAAACACCATATATTTT
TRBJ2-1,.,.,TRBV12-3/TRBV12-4,CASSLSEDEQFF,TGTGCCAGCAGTTTAAGCGAGGATGAGCAGTTCTTC
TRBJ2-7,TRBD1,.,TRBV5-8,CASSLQGGQGFYEQYF,TGTGCCAGCAGCTTGCAGGGAGGACAGGGATTCTACGAGCAGTACTTC
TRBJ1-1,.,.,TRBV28,CASRPGGENTEAFF,TGTGCCAGCAGGCCGGGGGGGGAGAACACTGAAGCTTTCTTT
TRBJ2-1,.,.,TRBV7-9,CASSLEQFNEQFF,TGTGCCAGCAGCTTAGAACAGTTCAATGAGCAGTTCTTC
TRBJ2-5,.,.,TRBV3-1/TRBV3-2,CATLGADQETQYF,TGTGCCACCCTAGGAGCGGATCAAGAGACCCAGTACTTC
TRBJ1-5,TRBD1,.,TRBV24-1,CATSERQGGINQPQHF,TGTGCCACCAGTGAACGACAGGGAGGCATCAATCAGCCCCAGCATTTT
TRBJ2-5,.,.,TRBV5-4,CASSLFAPLLRETQYF,TGTGCCAGCAGCTTATTTGCACCGCTACTTCGAGAGACCCAGTACTTC
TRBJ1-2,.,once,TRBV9,CASSPLGPGARGYTF,TGTGCCAGCAGCCCCCTGGGGCCGGGAGCGAGGGGCTACACCTTC
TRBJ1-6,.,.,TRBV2,CASSLGKAGSPLHF,TGTGCCAGCAGCCTGGGTAAAGCGGGTTCACCCCTCCACTTT
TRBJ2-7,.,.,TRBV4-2,CASSQGEGGRFNEQYF,TGTGCCAGCAGCCAGGGAGAAGGGGGTCGGTTTAACGAGCAGTACTTC